The clone carrying this TCR beta chain showed up just once. Its antigen is unidentified. This entry belongs to a study of OX40 agonist ivuxolimab in advanced cancers. The overall study: The dose of intravenous ivuxolimab that patients received every 2 weeks ranged from 0.01 to 10 mg/kg. Of the patients, three showed partial responses, one with hepatocellular carcinoma and two with cutaneous melanoma. Whole-study results and caveats: Partial responders dosed at 0.1-3.0 mg/kg displayed clonal expansion ranking among the lowest.

Here immunoSEQ multiplex PCR was the method, and the copy in TCRdb shows in-frame clones only, minus some. The repertoire includes roughly 40,000 clones, about 81% of them detected once, and roughly 2.5% sits in the top ten. Patients who had autoimmune disease history or got systemic immunosuppression were left out. Germline CDR1 and CDR2: ENHRY and SYGVKD. Losses at the gene ends were 2 bases for V and 0 bases for J; bases not matched to a gene: 7. The CDR3 covers 18 residues. The sequence was collected from an adult with an advanced solid tumor such as melanoma, head and neck, liver or kidney cancer. The sequencing here drew on CD4+ or CD8+ T cells sorted from blood, taken in a trial of the OX40 agonist ivuxolimab. The chain uses TRBV10-3 and TRBJ1-6; 7 bases agree with TRBD1. The CDR3, as DNA: TGTGCCATCAGTGAGACAGGGGCGATTAGCTCCTATAATTCACCCCTCCACTTT. The encoded protein is CAISETGAISSYNSPLHF.